Below, 19 T cell receptor beta chains from the same sample are listed, as sequenced in a study of blood T cell repertoires in COVID-19. Libraries were prepared by immunoSEQ multiplex PCR; TCRdb keeps only in-frame clonotypes and omits some of them. The profile shows nearly 35,000 clones, 85% to 90% of them singletons. The sample consisted of peripheral blood. These receptors came from a man aged 65-85 years with acute or convalescent COVID-19.

The chain combines TRBV20-1 with TRBJ1-4; D is unclear. CDR3 length equals 11 residues. V dropped 2 bases and J dropped 4 bases, with 2 bases sitting between them. CDR1 is DFQATT and CDR2 is SNEGSKA in the germline V gene (reference sequence). CDR3 sequence (DNA): TGCAGTGCTAGACTTAATGAAAAACTGTTTTTT. It is translated as CSARLNEKLFF.

The rearrangement joins TRBV7-2 to TRBJ1-6, with D perhaps matching TRBD1 (5 bases). The length of the CDR3 is 15 residues. Germline V gene sequence: CDR1 SGHTA, CDR2 FQGNSA. The germline V and J ends were trimmed by 6 bases and 7 bases, with 16 bases remaining between them. The CDR3 loop reads CASRFTSGDNSPLHF. The CDR3 nucleotides are TGTGCCAGCAGGTTCACGTCGGGGGACAATTCACCCCTCCACTTT.

The rearrangement links TRBV7-2 to TRBJ2-1; D is possibly TRBD1 (6 bases). Looked up from germline, CDR1 is SGHTA and CDR2 is FQGNSA. V was clipped by 5 bases and J by 4 bases, with 15 bases between them. This CDR3 comprises 15 residues. The CDR3 loop is CASSLGSQGYNEQFF. Written as DNA, the CDR3 is TGTGCCAGCAGCCTCGGGTCCCAGGGGTACAATGAGCAGTTCTTC.

This clone was seen a single time. In DNA form, the CDR3 reads TGTGCCAGCAGCTTGGATCCAGGGAAGTTGACTGAAGCTTTCTTT. Its translation is CASSLDPGKLTEAFF. This chain connects TRBV5-5 to TRBJ1-1; weak D call: TRBD1 (5 bases). In germline, CDR1 is SGHKS, CDR2 YYEKEE (reference sequence). V lost 0 bases and J 5 bases, leaving 14 bases between the germline ends. This CDR3 is built from 15 residues.

CDR3 amino acids: CASSYNRGLAEQYF. CDR3 sequence (DNA): TGTGCCAGCAGTTACAACAGGGGGCTCGCCGAGCAGTACTTC. V and J are TRBV6-5 and TRBJ2-7, with 9 positions matching TRBD1. The junction had 5 bases not matched to a gene; V was cut back by 2 bases and J by 6 bases. Germline assignment: CDR1 MNHEY and CDR2 SVGAGI. This CDR3 is built from 14 residues.

The V gene is TRBV27, the J gene TRBJ1-6, with D perhaps matching TRBD1 (5 bases). Between the trimmed V and J ends, which lost 5 bases and 7 bases, there was a span of 12 bases. Germline V gene lookup returns CDR1 MNHEY and CDR2 SMNVEV (reference sequence). This CDR3 region has 14 residues. This chain's CDR3 is CASSRDLGNSPLHF. DNA for the CDR3: TGTGCCAGCAGTCGGGACTTGGGGAATTCACCCCTCCACTTT.

This chain uses TRBV7-2 with TRBJ2-7, with no clear D. Trimming removed 1 base from V and 0 bases from J, with 7 bases in between. Germline V CDR1 and CDR2: SGHTA, FQGNSA. This CDR3 spans 14 amino acids. The CDR3 DNA sequence: TGTGCCAGCAGCTTAGTCTCTAACTCCTACGAGCAGTACTTC. Translated: CASSLVSNSYEQYF.

Only a few counts were recorded for this clone. The rearrangement joins TRBV3-1 (or the pseudogene TRBV3-2) to TRBJ1-5; 8 nucleotides line up with TRBD1. Unmatched junction bases numbered 4, after V lost 0 bases and J lost 6 bases. This CDR3 region has 15 residues. Germline V gene sequence: CDR1 LGHDT, CDR2 YNNKEL (reference sequence). In DNA form, the CDR3 reads TGTGCCAGCAGCCAAGACAGGGGGCTCGGTCAGCCCCAGCATTTT. It is translated as CASSQDRGLGQPQHF.

CDR3 sequence: CASSPTGSNEKLFF. The CDR3, as DNA: TGTGCCAGCAGCCCGACAGGGTCAAATGAAAAACTGTTTTTT. The gene calls are TRBV5-5 and TRBJ1-4; 7 positions match TRBD1. With V trimmed by 4 bases and J by 5 bases, 5 bases remained unmatched. Germline-derived CDR1 and CDR2 are SGHKS and YYEKEE (reference sequence). This CDR3 comprises 14 residues.

The rearrangement joins TRBV28 to TRBJ2-2; perhaps TRBD1 as D (5 bases). CDR3 length: 12 amino acids. Germline V gene sequence: CDR1 MDHEN, CDR2 SYDVKM. The CDR3 DNA reads TGTGCTTTAGGGGCTGGCACCGGGGAGCTGTTTTTT. It encodes CALGAGTGELFF. The full variable domain, rest sourced from reference TRBV28 and TRBJ2-2, is DVKVTQSSRYLVKRTGEKVFLECVQDMDHENMFWYRQDPGLGLRLIYFSYDVKMKEKGDIPEGYSVSREKKERFSLILESASTNQTSMYLCALGAGTGELFFGEGSRLTVL.

The gene calls are TRBV5-6 and TRBJ1-2; 8 bases map to TRBD1. The germline gives CDR1 SGHDT, CDR2 YYEEEE. The junction had 5 bases not matched to a gene; V was cut back by 4 bases and J by 9 bases. This CDR3 region has 12 residues. The DNA for the CDR3 is TGTGCCAGCAGCGCCGGACAGGGTAGCTACACCTTC. This sequence encodes CASSAGQGSYTF. Looking up the rest from reference TRBV5-6 and TRBJ1-2 gives the full variable domain: DAGVTQSPTHLIKTRGQQVTLRCSPKSGHDTVSWYQQALGQGPQFIFQYYEEEERQRGNFPDRFSGHQFPNYSSELNVNALLLGDSALYLCASSAGQGSYTFGSGTRLTVV.

This chain connects TRBV11-3 to TRBJ2-3, with TRBD2 identical over 14 bases. The CDR3 contains 16 residues. The junction had 7 bases not matched to a gene; V was cut back by 5 bases and J by 6 bases. Germline CDR1 and CDR2: SGHNT and YENEEA. The CDR3 is CASSPGTSGSGDTQYF. The CDR3 bases are TGTGCCAGCAGCCCGGGGACTAGCGGGAGTGGTGATACGCAGTATTTT.

The V call is TRBV6-1, the J call TRBJ1-2; D is unresolved. In germline, CDR1 is MNHNS, CDR2 SASEGT. V was shortened by 0 bases and J by 5 bases, with 7 bases between the two germline ends. CDR3 length: 13 amino acids. The DNA of the CDR3 is TGTGCCAGCAGTGAAGCTACAGCTTATGGCTACACCTTC. Translated, it gives CASSEATAYGYTF.

This rearrangement joins TRBV5-1 to TRBJ1-4, with a possible D match to TRBD1 (5 bases). This CDR3 contains 16 residues. Between the trimmed V and J ends, which lost 4 bases and 3 bases, there was a span of 16 bases. CDR1 and CDR2 from the germline V gene are SGHRS and YFSETQ. The CDR3 reads CASSVPLGGSNEKLFF. Here the CDR3 DNA reads TGCGCCAGCAGCGTACCTCTGGGGGGGTCTAATGAAAAACTGTTTTTT.

The V gene is TRBV7-6, the J gene TRBJ2-1; D call uncertain. Germline V gene sequence: CDR1 SGHVS, CDR2 FNYEAQ. V was shortened by 5 bases and J by 5 bases, with 16 bases between the two germline ends. CDR3 length: 15 residues. CDR3: CASSGWSRGDNEQFF. Written as DNA, the CDR3 is TGTGCCAGCAGCGGGTGGTCCCGCGGCGACAATGAGCAGTTCTTC.

The V call is TRBV3-1 (or the pseudogene TRBV3-2), the J call TRBJ1-1, with no clear D. V was trimmed by 0 bases and J by 8 bases, leaving 10 bases between them. This CDR3 spans 13 amino acids. In germline, CDR1 is LGHDT, CDR2 YNNKEL (reference sequence). CDR3 region: CASSQDYGGEAFF. CDR3 DNA sequence: TGTGCCAGCAGCCAAGATTACGGCGGCGAAGCTTTCTTT.

This chain links TRBV14 with TRBJ1-1; 7 bases are shared with TRBD1. The V segment lost 5 bases and the J segment 4 bases; nucleotides outside the gene matches: 7. Germline loops: CDR1 SGHDN, CDR2 FVKESK. This CDR3 is 14 amino acids long. The DNA of the CDR3 is TGTGCCAGCAGCTATCGGCAGGGGGTCACTGAAGCTTTCTTT. This sequence encodes CASSYRQGVTEAFF.

This chain uses TRBV2 with TRBJ1-1; D call uncertain. Looked up from germline, CDR1 is SNHLY and CDR2 is FYNNEI. Trimming removed 10 bases from V and 4 bases from J, with 13 bases in between. CDR3 length: 12 amino acids. Here the CDR3 reads CATPSRSTEAFF. The CDR3 DNA reads TGTGCCACCCCGTCACGGAGCACTGAAGCTTTCTTT.

The chain links TRBV7-3 to TRBJ2-3, with 7 bases matching TRBD2. CDR3 length: 14 amino acids. V was pared by 3 bases and J by 2 bases, with 2 bases of the junction left unmatched. Germline V gene sequence: CDR1 SGHTA, CDR2 FQGTGA. The CDR3 coding sequence is TGTGCCAGCAGCTTGGGACTAATCACAGATACGCAGTATTTT. This codes for CASSLGLITDTQYF. The whole variable domain, filled in from reference TRBV7-3 and TRBJ2-3, reads GAGVSQTPSNKVTEKGKYVELRCDPISGHTALYWYRQSLGQGPEFLIYFQGTGAADDSGLPNDRFFAVRPEGSVSTLKIQRTERGDSAVYLCASSLGLITDTQYFGPGTRLTVL.